This TCR beta chain derives from a study of cytomegalovirus exposure and HLA in healthy donors (dated by TCRdb to about 2017). Notes on the research overall: According to a later analysis, one platform produced both the roughly 120 validation repertoires and the approximately 600 repertoires of the first cohort. The study aimed to test whether signatures of past pathogen exposure could be identified by cataloging public T cell receptors. In addition to the first cohort of about 650 subjects, a separate validation cohort of over 90 different subjects was used. To predict cytomegalovirus infection status, the study combined high-throughput TCR immunosequencing, statistical association of individual TCRs with disease status, and machine learning. Results and caveats for the whole study, not just this receptor: All 130 or so repertoires were used to score co-occurrence in the validation cohort in a later analysis, because that analysis had no HLA typing for the cohort. While some public TCRs were present in many individuals, most TCR sequences turned up only very rarely across donors. According to the authors, the approach could potentially be generalized to other disease states and immunological phenotypes. In both the original and validation cohorts, the classifier was reported to diagnose cytomegalovirus status with high specificity and sensitivity. A total of 150 or so TCR beta chains were listed by the study as associated with cytomegalovirus. In a later analysis, TCRs clustered in the first cohort were found to also tend to co-occur in the 130 or so validation repertoires, with 85% to 95% of cluster scores above 0. In vitro tests confirmed that three of the cytomegalovirus-associated TCR beta chains recognize cytomegalovirus antigens.

Donors formed part of the validation cohort, which comprised 120 subjects and was distinct from the first cohort of some 700 subjects. The library was obtained by the immunoSEQ multiplex PCR assay. In the source study's methods: A statistical classification framework was developed to diagnose cytomegalovirus status using the catalog of TCR beta chain sequences. The table was pulled from immuneACCESS by TCRdb, which kept in-frame rearrangements only. Such tables lose some clones; where checked, under half of the loss comes from unresolved V genes, and the rest has no known cause. V and J calls and clone size follow that table, whereas D and trimming were derived from the DNA. This sample holds about 78,000 clones; 90% to 96% were observed only once. The top ten constitute about 1.6% of the sample. As for this clone: Its antigen remains undetermined. Base qualities are not at hand, and no much larger clone is one base apart.

Counted from cysteine to phenylalanine, this CDR3 has 13 amino acids. Only the CDR3 part of the read is kept: 39 bases, read in frame from the first base. The V end loses 4 bases and the J end loses 4 bases, and a stretch of 8 bases separates them. Reading the germline V gene gives CDR1 SGHRS and CDR2 YFSETQ. Sequenced: PBMCs. The sequence was obtained from a man aged 18 to 30 in good health and CMV-seropositive. The receptor chain draws on TRBV5-1 and TRBJ2-2, with no confidently assigned D gene. CDR3 region: CASSLISTGELFF. DNA sequence: TGCGCCAGCAGCCTAATATCCACCGGGGAGCTGTTTTTT.